The 3 T cell receptor beta chains given below trace back to one sample, sequenced in a study of blood T cell repertoires in COVID-19. Method: immunoSEQ multiplex PCR; TCRdb's copy keeps in-frame clones and lacks some. The table shows about 270,000 clones, with 85% occurring only once. Specimen: peripheral blood. Receptors originate from a human donor in a cohort sampled during active COVID-19.

CDR3 DNA sequence: TGTGCCAGCAGCCTCCGGAGCGGGAGTAAGGAAGATACGCAGTATTTT. Encoded protein: CASSLRSGSKEDTQYF. The genes are TRBV7-6 and TRBJ2-3, with 8 bases lining up with TRBD2. With 5 bases clipped from V and 5 bases from J, the junction kept 12 bases outside the gene matches. The germline CDR1 and CDR2 sequences are SGHVS and FNYEAQ. The CDR3 runs to 16 residues.

The chain joins TRBV24-1 to TRBJ1-1, with 7 bases that match TRBD1. CDR3 length: 14 residues. V dropped 5 bases and J dropped 7; count of bases not matched to a gene: 9. Germline values: CDR1 KGHDR, CDR2 SFDVKD. CDR3 residues: CATSARDRELEAFF. In nucleotides, the CDR3 is TGTGCCACCAGTGCACGAGACAGGGAGCTTGAAGCTTTCTTT.

The CDR3 bases are TGTGCCAGCAGGACCGGGACAGGGGTCTACAATGAGCAGTTCTTC. It is translated as CASRTGTGVYNEQFF. The chain joins TRBV27 to TRBJ2-1; 10 bases match TRBD1. Germline V gene sequence: CDR1 MNHEY, CDR2 SMNVEV (reference sequence). V shed 6 bases, J shed 3 bases, and the junction held 5 bases outside the gene matches. There are 15 residues in the CDR3.